This record concerns one T cell receptor (beta chain) sequence. Its matching antigen is unknown. Naive CD8+ T cells displayed a CD45RO-CCR7+CD27+CD95- phenotype. This record comes from a study of CXCR3-negative and CXCR3-positive naive CD8 T cells. Study conclusions and caveats: Naive cells with CXCR3 showed TRB CDR3s that were more hydrophobic than those in CXCR3-negative naive cells. The TRBV-TRBJ usage of naive CXCR3-negative and CXCR3-positive cells was similar, but that of memory cells differed. The study found comparably high diversity in both naive subsets and much lower diversity in memory CD8+ cells.

The CDR3 length is 14 residues. In germline, CDR1 is SGHAT, CDR2 FQNNGV. The study made its TRB cDNA libraries by 5' RACE, adding UMI labels. TCRdb reanalyzed the 5' RACE reads, giving one entry per CDR3 protein sequence and no DNA. Its table lists tens of thousands of distinct CDR3 sequences. This receptor was taken from a human donor in good health. Some clones in this sample may be carry-over from other donors' samples. The sequenced sample consisted of naive CXCR3+ CD8+ T cells from blood. Subset noted: CD45RO-CCR7+CD27+CD95- naive CD8+ T cells expressing CXCR3 (TNR3+). The chain recombines TRBV11-2 with TRBJ1-5. CDR3 sequence: CASSLDADFQPQHF. The full variable domain, with the rest looked up from reference TRBV11-2 and TRBJ1-5, is EAGVAQSPRYKIIEKRQSVAFWCNPISGHATLYWYQQILGQGPKLLIQFQNNGVVDDSQLPKDRFSAERLKGVDSTLKIQPAKLEDSAVYLCASSLDADFQPQHFGDGTRLSIL.